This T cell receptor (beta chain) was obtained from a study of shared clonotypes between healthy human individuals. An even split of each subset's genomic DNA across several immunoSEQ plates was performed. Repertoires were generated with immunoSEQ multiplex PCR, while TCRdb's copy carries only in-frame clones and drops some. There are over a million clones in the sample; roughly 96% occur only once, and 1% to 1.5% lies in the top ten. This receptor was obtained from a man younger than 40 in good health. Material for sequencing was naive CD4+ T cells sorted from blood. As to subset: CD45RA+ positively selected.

CDR3 in DNA: TGTGCCAGCAGCTTAGTTGGACTAGCGGGAGGCTACGAGCAGTACTTC. It codes for CASSLVGLAGGYEQYF. The chain recombines TRBV7-9 with TRBJ2-7, with 14 bases identical to TRBD2. The CDR3 spans 16 residues. The trim removed 1 base at V and 3 bases at J, leaving 2 bases unmatched. CDR1 SEHNR and CDR2 FQNEAQ come from the germline V gene (reference sequence).